The present TCR beta chain was sequenced within a study of long-term antiretroviral therapy in people with HIV. Trimming cost V 6 bases and J 2 bases; bases outside gene matches: 6. The CDR3 covers 15 residues. Germline CDR1 SNHLY, CDR2 FYNNEI. Samples were assayed with immunoSEQ v3.0 at survey level. Sequenced by immunoSEQ multiplex PCR; TCRdb stores in-frame clones only, minus some. The sample contains about 16,000 clones, 85% to 90% of which appear only once. The receptor's source is a man aged 45 to 65 with HIV. The chain uses TRBV2 and TRBJ2-7; 11 nucleotides agree with TRBD1. The sample consisted of unsorted PBMCs, taken 0.7 years before starting antiretroviral therapy. CDR3 loop: CASSVGQGAPYEQYF. The CDR3 DNA follows: TGTGCCAGCAGCGTAGGACAGGGGGCCCCCTACGAGCAGTACTTC.